The next 21 T cell receptor beta chains were all read from a single sample in a study of T-cell memory formation after mild COVID-19. TCRdb re-called the 5' RACE reads through MiXCR, storing one row per CDR3 protein. The sample has 300,000 to 350,000 distinct CDR3 sequences; roughly an eighth are singletons. Material: PBMCs or a T cell subset sorted from them (not recorded which). The receptors derive from a man younger than 35 who had mild COVID-19 (a few samples of this study predate the infection). Cell type and time point are not known.

This clonotype was seen at least ten times. The chain employs TRBV5-1 and TRBJ2-2; no definite D call. CDR3 size: 14 residues. The V end lost 0 bases, the J end lost 7 bases, and 10 bases lay between the germline ends. Germline V gene lookup returns CDR1 SGHRS and CDR2 YFSETQ. The CDR3 nucleotides read TGCGCCAGCAGCTTGGTCCCACCCAACGGGGAGCTGTTTTTT. The encoded protein is CASSLVPPNGELFF.

This clonotype came up a few times. This chain uses TRBV6-5 with TRBJ1-6, with D unresolved. Trimming pared 3 bases from V and 7 bases from J, leaving 13 bases between. This CDR3 has 15 residues. CDR1 is MNHEY and CDR2 is SVGAGI in the germline V gene. CDR3 sequence reads: CASSYAEIRNSPLHF. The CDR3 coding sequence is TGTGCCAGCAGTTATGCCGAGATACGAAATTCACCCCTCCACTTT.

In its sample, this clonotype was seen a few times. The chain has TRBV30 and TRBJ2-7; D gene uncertain. Per the germline V gene, CDR1 is GTSNPN and CDR2 is SVGIG (reference sequence). The CDR3 loop spans 12 amino acids. V lost 1 base and J 6 bases, leaving 10 bases between the germline ends. Written as DNA, the CDR3 is TGTGCCTGGAGTGCCACGATTAGCGAGCAGTACTTC. This gives the protein CAWSATISEQYF.

This chain joins TRBV6-1 and TRBJ2-7; 7 bases align to TRBD1. The CDR3 consists of 13 residues. After removal of 1 base from V and 7 bases from J, the junction contained 4 bases not matched to a gene. The germline V gene encodes CDR1 MNHNS and CDR2 SASEGT. The CDR3 is CASSEVPRGEQYF. CDR3 sequence (DNA): TGTGCCAGCAGTGAAGTCCCCAGGGGGGAGCAGTACTTC.

In this sample, this clonotype turned up a few times. The chain is built from TRBV5-1 and TRBJ2-3; D is possibly TRBD2 (6 bases). Trimming removed 3 bases at V and 2 bases at J, with 16 bases between. There are 16 residues in the CDR3. Germline loops: CDR1 SGHRS, CDR2 YFSETQ. The DNA of the CDR3 is TGCGCCAGCAGCTCTGGGACTCGCCCCCTCACAGATACGCAGTATTTT. Encoded protein: CASSSGTRPLTDTQYF.

V and J are TRBV5-4 and TRBJ2-6, with 8 bases lining up with TRBD1. The CDR3 consists of 15 residues. Per the germline V gene, CDR1 is SGHNT and CDR2 is YYREEE (reference sequence). With 4 bases clipped from V and 3 bases from J, the junction kept 3 bases outside the gene matches. The CDR3 reads CASSHGTGGANVLTF. The CDR3 nucleotides read TGTGCCAGCAGCCATGGGACAGGTGGGGCCAACGTCCTGACTTTC.

The chain has TRBV7-9 and TRBJ2-3; D is undetermined. The length of the CDR3 is 16 residues. The germline CDR1 and CDR2 sequences are SEHNR and FQNEAQ (reference sequence). Trimming left V 0 bases short and J 0 bases short, with 10 bases between. CDR3 sequence reads: CASSLAMGKSTDTQYF. DNA for the CDR3: TGTGCCAGCAGCTTAGCGATGGGGAAAAGCACAGATACGCAGTATTTT.

This clonotype came up many times. The chain employs TRBV10-3 and TRBJ2-7; weak D call: TRBD2 (6 bases). The CDR3 contains 14 residues. The V gene lost 2 bases and the J gene lost 7 bases, with 15 bases spanning the gap. Germline assignment: CDR1 ENHRY and CDR2 SYGVKD. The CDR3 loop is CAISELQGGKEQYF. CDR3 coding DNA: TGTGCCATCAGTGAGCTTCAGGGAGGCAAGGAGCAGTACTTC.

This clonotype came up many times. The rearrangement joins TRBV6-5 to TRBJ2-3; no clear D. Germline CDR1 and CDR2: MNHEY and SVGAGI. V lost 10 bases and J lost 4, with 9 bases in between. The CDR3 spans 11 residues. The DNA for the CDR3 is TGTGCCACCCGCACACCAGATACGCAGTATTTT. As protein: CATRTPDTQYF.

This sequence joins TRBV18 and TRBJ1-5; possibly TRBD1 for D (5 bases). Deletions cut 4 bases from V and 5 bases from J, with 9 bases between. The length of the CDR3 is 13 residues. Per the germline V gene, CDR1 is KGHSH and CDR2 is LQKENI. The chain's CDR3 is CASSQGPDQPQHF. CDR3 nucleotides: TGTGCCAGCTCACAGGGGCCTGATCAGCCCCAGCATTTT.

This clonotype was counted between two and nine times. This chain connects TRBV5-1 to TRBJ1-1; D may be TRBD1 (5 bases). CDR3 size: 14 residues. The V end lost 3 bases, the J end lost 5 bases, and 14 bases lay between the germline ends. Germline lookup yields CDR1 SGHRS and CDR2 YFSETQ. The CDR3 sequence: CASSSDSAGTEAFF. The CDR3 DNA sequence: TGCGCCAGCAGCTCCGACAGTGCGGGGACTGAAGCTTTCTTT.

This clonotype has only a few counts. This chain joins TRBV29-1 and TRBJ2-1; D uncertain. Trimming cost V 7 bases and J 4 bases, with 17 bases left between them. Germline V lookup: CDR1 SQVTM, CDR2 ANQGSEA. The CDR3 spans 14 residues. The CDR3: CSALRAGPYNEQFF. CDR3 DNA: TGCAGCGCCCTCCGGGCTGGTCCTTACAATGAGCAGTTCTTC.

The chain carries TRBV24-1 and TRBJ2-3; TRBD1 agrees at 7 bases. V lost 3 bases, J lost 6 bases, and 11 bases stayed unmatched. Germline V gene data show CDR1 as KGHDR and CDR2 as SFDVKD. The CDR3 spans 16 residues. CDR3 region: CATSDPGTVTGDTQYF. In DNA form, the CDR3 reads TGTGCCACCAGTGATCCAGGGACAGTGACTGGGGATACGCAGTATTTT.

A few counts support this clonotype. The chain is built from TRBV12-3 or TRBV12-4 and TRBJ2-1; 7 bases are a match to TRBD1. The length of the CDR3 is 14 residues. J lost 6 bases, V lost 3 bases, and 5 bases had no gene match. Here the CDR3 DNA reads TGTGCCAGCAGTTTCAGACAGGGAAGCAATGAGCAGTTCTTC. Its translation is CASSFRQGSNEQFF.

The gene calls are TRBV5-1 and TRBJ2-1; no firm D call. CDR1 is SGHRS, CDR2 YFSETQ, per germline. The germline V and J ends were trimmed by 6 bases and 5 bases, with 12 bases remaining between them. The CDR3 length is 13 residues. CDR3 sequence reads: CASTTGQNNEQFF. CDR3 DNA: TGCGCCAGCACGACCGGGCAGAACAATGAGCAGTTCTTC.

This clonotype turned up a few times. This chain links TRBV5-1 with TRBJ2-2; D gene unclear. The V gene's germline CDR1 is SGHRS and CDR2 YFSETQ. Trimming stripped 0 bases from V and 7 bases from J, with 7 bases between. This CDR3 spans 13 amino acids. CDR3 in amino acids: CASSLGGSGELFF. CDR3 DNA: TGCGCCAGCAGCTTGGGTGGCAGCGGGGAGCTGTTTTTT.

This clonotype was seen repeatedly, ten times or more. This chain links TRBV4-1 with TRBJ2-3; the D is unclear. Trimming took 0 bases from V and 0 from J, leaving 10 bases between them. CDR3 size: 16 residues. Germline values: CDR1 MGHRA, CDR2 YSYEKL. CDR3 DNA: TGCGCCAGCAGCCAAGAGAGTATCCCTAGCACAGATACGCAGTATTTT. Its protein is CASSQESIPSTDTQYF.

This clonotype was observed a handful of times. This rearrangement joins TRBV25-1 to TRBJ1-2; the D is unclear. The germline V gene has CDR1 MGHDK and CDR2 SYGVNS. Trimming shortened V by 7 bases and J by 8 bases, and 11 bases separated the two germline ends. The CDR3 spans 11 residues. The CDR3 region has the DNA TGTGCCAGCACCGCAGGAGGCGGCTACACCTTC. Amino acids: CASTAGGGYTF.

This clonotype has just a few counts. CDR3 residues: CASSITGRTEAFF. The CDR3 DNA reads as TGTGCCAGTAGTATAACGGGACGGACTGAAGCTTTCTTT. The V call is TRBV19, the J call TRBJ1-1; TRBD1 is a possible D gene (5 bases). Between the trimmed V and J ends, which lost 2 bases and 5 bases, there was a span of 9 bases. The CDR3 runs to 13 residues. Looked up from germline, CDR1 is LNHDA and CDR2 is SQIVND (reference sequence).

The chain employs TRBV7-2 and TRBJ2-4, with 9 bases that match TRBD1. The CDR3 totals 13 residues. The V gene end was trimmed by 5 bases and the J gene end by 9 bases; junction bases not matched to a gene: 5. CDR1 and CDR2 (germline): SGHTA, FQGNSA. Written as DNA, the CDR3 is TGTGCCAGCAGCCCCTCGACAGGGGGCATTCAGTACTTC. Translated: CASSPSTGGIQYF.

The chain uses TRBV28 and TRBJ2-1; TRBD1 or TRBD2 may be the D gene (5 bases each). Germline CDR1 MDHEN, CDR2 SYDVKM. This CDR3 contains 13 residues. The ends were cut back, 5 bases at V and 7 bases at J, with 12 bases in the middle. The CDR3 DNA reads TGTGCCAGCAGTACCCGGTGGGGGAATGAGCAGTTCTTC. Translation gives CASSTRWGNEQFF.